The 21 T cell receptor beta chains below all came from one sample that was sequenced in a study of regulatory T cells in long-lasting Graves disease (dated by TCRdb to about 2021). Libraries were built with multiplex PCR. The sequencer listed for this sample is Illumina HiSeq 4000. To build TCR beta libraries, CDR3 regions were amplified by Arm-PCR using iRepertoire HTBI primers. TCRdb passed the public sequencing reads through fastp at Q25 and MiXCR, retaining productive beta sequences. Rows matching on CDR3 protein sequence are summarized as one entry with the most common DNA and genes. This sample is represented by 500,000 or so distinct CDR3 sequences; 14% of them were singletons. The ten largest clones add up to approximately 15% of the sample. Per the publication, the time point label means: newly diagnosed GD, antithyroid drugs for less than 3 months. For both TCR sequencing and RNA sequencing, RNA was extracted from PBMCs using TRIzol.

This same sample was also part of a study on T cells in Graves' hyperthyroidism and ophthalmopathy.

Source: peripheral blood mononuclear cells (PBMCs), taken at new diagnosis, from a patient treated with antithyroid drugs. Source of these receptors: a woman between 50 and 59 years old with Graves disease. Donor details come from another sample of the same person, matched by shared clones.

Ten or more counts support this clonotype. V gene TRBV5-1 combines with J gene TRBJ1-1; D is ambiguous. V gave up 1 base and J gave up 4 bases, with 11 bases separating them. CDR3 size: 14 residues. Germline CDR1 reads SGHRS; CDR2 reads YFSETQ. CDR3 residues: CASSLYSLGTEAFF. As DNA, the CDR3 is TGCGCCAGCAGCTTGTACAGTTTGGGCACTGAAGCTTTCTTT.

This clonotype was picked up many times. The chain uses TRBV3-1 and TRBJ2-5; D not resolved. This CDR3 is 12 amino acids long. Germline V gives CDR1 LGHDT, CDR2 YNNKEL (reference sequence). V was cut by 0 bases and J by 6 bases, with 5 bases left in between. CDR3 loop: CASSQDKKTQYF. The DNA for the CDR3 is TGTGCCAGCAGCCAAGATAAAAAGACCCAGTACTTC.

A word on this clonotype: The junction and the germline gene differ at one end; a read error may be behind it. The J gene is TRBJ2-7, the V gene TRBV4-2, with TRBD1 identical over 7 bases. This CDR3 comprises 14 residues. Germline assignment: CDR1 LGHNA and CDR2 YNFKEQ. This chain's CDR3 is CASSQGDRAYEQYF. The DNA of the CDR3 is TGTGCCAGCAGCCAAGGGGACAGAGCCTACGAGCAGTACTTT.

This clonotype was picked up a small number of times. V and J are TRBV12-3 or TRBV12-4 and TRBJ2-2; D might be TRBD2 (6 bases). Trimming cost V 6 bases and J 6 bases, with 14 bases left between them. The CDR3 spans 14 residues. This chain's CDR3 is CASSRLGEAGELFF. DNA for the CDR3: TGTGCCAGCAGCCGACTGGGGGAGGCCGGGGAGCTGTTTTTT.

This clonotype was counted at least ten times. This chain links TRBV29-1 with TRBJ1-1; TRBD1 matches 8 bases. CDR1 and CDR2 (germline): SQVTM, ANQGSEA. The CDR3 is 15 residues long. The V and J ends lost 4 bases and 0 bases, in that order; junction bases with no gene match: 7. CDR3 coding DNA: TGCAGCGTTGCGGGGGGGACAGGCATGAACACTGAAGCTTTCTTT. It codes for CSVAGGTGMNTEAFF.

Remarks on this clonotype: Since a much larger clone is just one base distant, this may be a read error. J is TRBJ2-7 and V is TRBV28, with TRBD2 matching over 11 bases. This CDR3 region has 16 residues. Germline CDR1 MDHEN, CDR2 SYDVKM. This CDR3 reads CASSQISGRGSYGQYF. As DNA, the CDR3 is TGTGCCAGCAGCCAGATTAGCGGGAGGGGATCCTACGGGCAGTACTTC.

V usage is TRBV5-1 and J usage is TRBJ2-5; D is unclear. There are 15 residues in the CDR3. Germline loops: CDR1 SGHRS, CDR2 YFSETQ. V was shortened by 0 bases and J by 1 base, with 10 bases between the two germline ends. Here the CDR3 DNA reads TGCGCCAGCAGCTTGGGTCGATCAACCCAAGAGACCCAGTACTTC. Amino acid sequence: CASSLGRSTQETQYF.

J is TRBJ1-5 and V is TRBV4-1, with D maybe TRBD1 (5 bases). Trimming removed 1 base from V and 3 bases from J, with 19 bases in between. Germline V gene sequence: CDR1 MGHRA, CDR2 YSYEKL. The CDR3 is made up of 18 amino acids. The CDR3 region is CASSQAVTGTGFNQPQHF. CDR3 in DNA: TGCGCCAGCAGCCAAGCGGTGACCGGGACCGGATTCAATCAGCCCCAGCATTTT.

With respect to this clonotype: A much larger clone lies a single base off, so this may be a read error. This rearrangement joins TRBV11-2 to TRBJ2-7; tentatively, D is TRBD1 (7 bases). Germline loops: CDR1 SGHAT, CDR2 FQNNGV. Trimming took 7 bases from V and 7 from J, leaving 26 bases between them. The CDR3 sequence is 16 residues long. The CDR3 loop is CASTNRGVTGKIEQYF. The CDR3 DNA sequence: TGTGCCAGCACTAATAGGGGGGTGACAGGGAAAATAGAGCAGTACTTC.

The genes are TRBV6-1 and TRBJ1-6, with 10 bases aligning to TRBD1. The CDR3 extends over 14 amino acids. The V segment lost 4 bases and the J segment 8 bases; nucleotides outside the gene matches: 2. CDR1 MNHNS and CDR2 SASEGT come from the germline V gene. As DNA, the CDR3 is TGTGCCAGCAGTGGACAGGGGGCGGATTCACCCCTCCACTTT. Amino acids: CASSGQGADSPLHF.

This clonotype was counted between two and nine times. The chain carries TRBV5-4 and TRBJ1-3, with D perhaps matching TRBD1 (5 bases). CDR1 is SGHNT and CDR2 is YYREEE in the germline V gene (reference sequence). CDR3 length: 15 residues. Trimming removed 4 bases from V and 0 bases from J, with 11 bases in between. The CDR3 loop is CASSKGPSSGNTIYF. The CDR3 DNA reads TGTGCCAGCAGCAAGGGACCGAGCTCTGGAAACACCATATATTTT.

The chain joins TRBV15 to TRBJ1-1; D is unclear. The CDR3 spans 15 residues. Trimming cost V 4 bases and J 0 bases, with 12 bases left between them. Per the germline V gene, CDR1 is LNHNV and CDR2 is YYDKDF (reference sequence). The DNA of the CDR3 is TGTGCCACCAGCAATTTCCGGACCGTGAACACTGAAGCTTTCTTT. Residues: CATSNFRTVNTEAFF.

The chain uses TRBV12-3 or TRBV12-4 and TRBJ1-5; tentative D call: TRBD1 (5 bases). Trimming stripped 7 bases from V and 6 bases from J, with 19 bases between. The CDR3 length is 15 residues. The DNA of the CDR3 is TGTGCCAGCATGGCGAGAGTAGACAGTCGTCAGCCCCAGCATTTT. This gives the protein CASMARVDSRQPQHF.

This clonotype was picked up many times. The chain's CDR3 is CASSQTGMVEDTQYF. CDR3 nucleotide sequence: TGTGCCAGCAGCCAAACAGGGATGGTTGAGGATACGCAGTATTTT. The rearrangement links TRBV3-1 to TRBJ2-3, with D perhaps TRBD1 (6 bases). V was pared by 2 bases and J by 6 bases, with 15 bases between. Germline CDR1 and CDR2: LGHDT and YNNKEL (reference sequence). CDR3 length: 15 residues.

This clonotype was counted many times. This chain uses TRBV28 with TRBJ2-7, with D perhaps TRBD2 (5 bases). V lost 10 bases, J lost 2 bases, and 15 bases lay in between. The CDR3 contains 13 residues. Per germline, CDR1 MDHEN and CDR2 SYDVKM. The CDR3 is CATEDEGPYEQYF. CDR3 coding DNA: TGTGCCACCGAAGACGAGGGCCCCTACGAGCAGTACTTC.

Concerning this clonotype: One junction end disagrees with the germline gene, perhaps due to a read error. The chain is built from TRBV14 and TRBJ2-1; weak D call: TRBD2 (6 bases). Germline V gene lookup returns CDR1 SGHDN and CDR2 FVKESK. CDR3 length equals 16 residues. The CDR3 DNA sequence: TGTGCCAGCAGCCCACCTGAAATAGCGGTTTACAATGAGCAGTTGTTC. This gives the protein CASSPPEIAVYNEQLF.

This clonotype was detected ten times or more. This chain uses TRBV27 with TRBJ1-1; 10 nucleotides agree with TRBD1. Germline V gives CDR1 MNHEY, CDR2 SMNVEV (reference sequence). This CDR3 comprises 15 residues. J gave up 11 bases and V 0 bases, and 9 bases lay outside the gene matches. For the CDR3, the DNA is TGTGCCAGCAGTTTATCTTTGGGACAGGGGCCCGCGGCTTTCTTT. Its translation: CASSLSLGQGPAAFF.

This clonotype showed up just a few times. The chain has TRBV5-4 and TRBJ2-3; TRBD1 aligns across 11 bases. CDR1 and CDR2 (germline): SGHNT, YYREEE (reference sequence). The CDR3 covers 16 residues. V gave up 4 bases and J gave up 3 bases; unmatched junction bases: 7. The DNA of the CDR3 is TGTGCCAGCAGCATAAGGACAGGGGGCGCGACAGATACGCAGTATTTT. Translated, it gives CASSIRTGGATDTQYF.

In its sample, this clonotype was seen many times. This chain joins TRBV28 and TRBJ2-5; D might be TRBD1 (5 bases). The V end was cut by 3 bases, the J end by 4 bases, with 24 bases between. CDR1 MDHEN and CDR2 SYDVKM come from the germline V gene. The CDR3 consists of 18 residues. CDR3 nucleotide sequence: TGTGCCAGCAGTTTTGGGGCTGGGGCCACTGGAGTTCGAGAGACCCAGTACTTC. Translating gives CASSFGAGATGVRETQYF.

This clonotype was counted at least ten times. This sequence joins TRBV12-3 or TRBV12-4 and TRBJ2-1; no clear D. V lost 2 bases, J lost 5 bases, and 10 bases lay in between. The CDR3 contains 14 residues. This CDR3 is CASSLRWIDNEQFF. CDR3 sequence (DNA): TGTGCCAGCAGTTTACGCTGGATTGACAATGAGCAGTTCTTC.

V is TRBV18 and J is TRBJ2-1, with TRBD2 identical over 13 bases. Germline V lookup: CDR1 KGHSH, CDR2 LQKENI. This CDR3 is 15 amino acids long. The V and J ends lost 5 bases and 8 bases, in that order; junction bases with no gene match: 6. This chain's CDR3 is CASSATSGRGYEQFF. The CDR3 DNA is TGTGCCAGCTCAGCCACTAGCGGGAGGGGTTATGAGCAGTTCTTC.